The 2 T cell receptor beta chains below were found in one sample sequenced in a study of blood T cell repertoires in COVID-19. TCRdb's copy holds only in-frame clones and misses some; the assay was immunoSEQ multiplex PCR. The table has 120,000 or so clones, 75% to 90% seen once. The source material was peripheral blood. All receptors come from a man aged 70-80 years with acute or convalescent COVID-19.

This rearrangement joins TRBV6-5 to TRBJ2-5, with TRBD1 identical over 7 bases. Germline CDR1 reads MNHEY; CDR2 reads SVGAGI. The J segment lost 5 bases and the V segment lost 6 bases, leaving 9 bases of the junction unmatched. This CDR3 spans 14 amino acids. CDR3 region: CASSPRQGVETQYF. CDR3 bases: TGTGCCAGCAGCCCCCGACAGGGTGTCGAGACCCAGTACTTC.

V usage is TRBV11-2 and J usage is TRBJ1-1, with 7 positions matching TRBD1. Germline V gene data show CDR1 as SGHAT and CDR2 as FQNNGV. Trimming at V came to 5 bases and at J to 0 bases, leaving 3 bases not matched to a gene. The CDR3 runs to 14 residues. CDR3 sequence (DNA): TGTGCCAGCAGCCGGGGACAGCTGAACACTGAAGCTTTCTTT. This encodes CASSRGQLNTEAFF. Together with reference TRBV11-2 and TRBJ1-1, the CDR3 gives the full variable domain: EAGVAQSPRYKIIEKRQSVAFWCNPISGHATLYWYQQILGQGPKLLIQFQNNGVVDDSQLPKDRFSAERLKGVDSTLKIQPAKLEDSAVYLCASSRGQLNTEAFFGQGTRLTVV.